This TCR beta chain was identified in a study of T-cell reconstitution after alpha-beta-depleted transplantation in children. Unique molecular identifiers were used in preparing the TCRbeta library. MiXCR was run by TCRdb on the PCR reads, yielding one entry per CDR3 protein. The sample shows roughly 350,000 distinct CDR3 sequences, about a tenth of them seen only once. Sequencing used PBMCs from the stem cell graft donor, obtained from the stem cell graft. The receptor was isolated from a human donor who donated a stem cell graft to a child with acute lymphoblastic leukemia.

CDR3 DNA sequence: TGTGCCAGCAGCCCACTGGAAACAGGGTTCACTGAAGCTTTCTTT. Translated: CASSPLETGFTEAFF. V is TRBV7-9 and J is TRBJ1-1; possibly TRBD1 for D (6 bases). This CDR3 comprises 15 residues. Trimming took 5 bases from V and 4 from J, leaving 17 bases between them. CDR1 SEHNR and CDR2 FQNEAQ come from the germline V gene (reference sequence).